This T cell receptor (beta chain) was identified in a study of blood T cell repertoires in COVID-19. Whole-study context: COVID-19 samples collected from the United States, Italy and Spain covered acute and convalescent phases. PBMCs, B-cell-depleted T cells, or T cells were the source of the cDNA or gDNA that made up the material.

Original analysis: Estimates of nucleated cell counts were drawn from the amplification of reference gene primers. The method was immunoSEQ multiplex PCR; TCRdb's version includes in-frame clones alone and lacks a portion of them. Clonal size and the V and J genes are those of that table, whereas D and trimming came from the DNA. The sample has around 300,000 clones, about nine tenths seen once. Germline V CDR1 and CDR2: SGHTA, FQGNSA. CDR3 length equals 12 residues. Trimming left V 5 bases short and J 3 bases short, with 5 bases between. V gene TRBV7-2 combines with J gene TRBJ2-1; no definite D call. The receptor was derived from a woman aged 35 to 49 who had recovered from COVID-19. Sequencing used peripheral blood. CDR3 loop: CASSQNYNEQFF. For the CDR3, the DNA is TGTGCCAGCAGCCAGAACTACAATGAGCAGTTCTTC.